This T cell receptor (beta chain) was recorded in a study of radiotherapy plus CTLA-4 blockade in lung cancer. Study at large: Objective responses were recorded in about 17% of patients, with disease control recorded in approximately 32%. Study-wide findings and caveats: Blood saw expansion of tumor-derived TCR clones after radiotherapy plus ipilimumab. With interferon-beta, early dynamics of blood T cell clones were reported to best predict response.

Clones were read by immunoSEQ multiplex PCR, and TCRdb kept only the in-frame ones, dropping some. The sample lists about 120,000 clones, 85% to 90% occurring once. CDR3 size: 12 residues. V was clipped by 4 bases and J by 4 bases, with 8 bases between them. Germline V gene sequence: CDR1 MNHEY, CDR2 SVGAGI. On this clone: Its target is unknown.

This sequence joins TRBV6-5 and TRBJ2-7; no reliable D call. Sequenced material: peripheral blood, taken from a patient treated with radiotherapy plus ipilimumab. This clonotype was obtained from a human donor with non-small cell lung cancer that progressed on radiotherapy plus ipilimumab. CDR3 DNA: TGTGCCAGCAGTTTGAAAGGTTACGAGCAGTACTTC. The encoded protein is CASSLKGYEQYF.